The entry that follows covers one T cell receptor beta chain sequence. This clone was found a few times. Its antigen target is currently unknown. The input lacks base qualities; no much larger clone sits a single base away. This sample stems from a study of a mutant IDH1 vaccine in newly diagnosed glioma listed by TCRdb under 2021. At the level of the whole study: In the chemotherapy-containing groups, vaccination started alongside temozolomide cycles, whereas in patients who had radiotherapy alone it started 4-6 weeks after radiotherapy. Peripheral blood was collected at six visits: V03 (baseline), V05, V07, V10, V12 and V13. Before enrollment, patients had received standard therapy of radiotherapy alone, temozolomide alone, or radiochemotherapy with temozolomide; most received the combination. Visit V12 was the week-35 safety follow-up and visit V13 was the week-47 end of study. For exploratory analyses, under 30 treated patients had longitudinal TCRB deep sequencing done wherever samples were available. Of the approximately 32 treated patients, 62.5% were male and about 38% were female, and the mean age was 40.4 years. Overall study results and their limits: The authors noted that analyses of patient blood samples could not be reproduced because of sample limitations. Pseudoprogression appeared unrelated to alterations in the top peripheral T cell clonotypes detected by TCRB sequencing. Across multiple MHC alleles, vaccine-induced immune responses were seen in around 93% of patients. PBMC samples for TCRB deep sequencing were selected based on availability.

Compared with germline, V lacks 6 bases and J lacks 3 bases; bases without a gene match: 0. The CDR3 numbers 12 residues from cysteine through phenylalanine. Only CDR3 DNA remains: 36 bases, in frame from the first base. CDR1 is given as SGHRS and CDR2 as YFSETQ, both from the germline V gene. Libraries were built with the immunoSEQ multiplex PCR assay. Rearranged TCR beta chain sequences were amplified using the hsTCRB Kit according to the manufacturer's protocol. An Illumina MiSeq was used to sequence the TCRB libraries. Per the source publication's procedure: The kit vendor's proprietary platform handled demultiplexing, trimming and gene mapping. The table was pulled from immuneACCESS by TCRdb, which kept in-frame rearrangements only. Such tables lose some clones; where checked, under half of the loss comes from unresolved V genes, and the rest has no known cause. The V and J calls and clone size were taken over from that table, and D and trimming were inferred from the DNA. This sample holds fewer than 40,000 clones; about nine tenths were observed only once. Around 5.1% of the sample is in the top ten clones.

Read against the paper, the sample's time point label means: week 47, end of study. A 20-mer mutant IDH1 peptide at 300 micrograms in Montanide made up each vaccine dose, which was injected subcutaneously together with topical imiquimod. Patients received eight vaccinations in weeks 1, 3, 5, 7, 11, 15, 19 and 23, corresponding to visits V03 through V10. Donors had newly diagnosed WHO grade 3 or 4 IDH1-mutant astrocytomas with loss of nuclear ATRX. The samples were drawn from NOA16, a multicentre, single-arm, open-label phase I trial in Germany that tested a mutant IDH1 peptide vaccine in humans for the first time. Genomic DNA for TCRB sequencing was isolated from EDTA blood with the DNeasy Blood and Tissue Kit.

The rearrangement combines TRBV5-1 with TRBJ2-1; TRBD2 aligns with 7 central bases. The sequence derives from a woman in her 40s with glioma. This specimen was PBMCs, taken from a glioma patient whose treatment included an IDH1 peptide vaccine. The nucleotides are TGCGCCAGCACTAGCGGCTACAATGAGCAGTTCTTC. It specifies CASTSGYNEQFF.